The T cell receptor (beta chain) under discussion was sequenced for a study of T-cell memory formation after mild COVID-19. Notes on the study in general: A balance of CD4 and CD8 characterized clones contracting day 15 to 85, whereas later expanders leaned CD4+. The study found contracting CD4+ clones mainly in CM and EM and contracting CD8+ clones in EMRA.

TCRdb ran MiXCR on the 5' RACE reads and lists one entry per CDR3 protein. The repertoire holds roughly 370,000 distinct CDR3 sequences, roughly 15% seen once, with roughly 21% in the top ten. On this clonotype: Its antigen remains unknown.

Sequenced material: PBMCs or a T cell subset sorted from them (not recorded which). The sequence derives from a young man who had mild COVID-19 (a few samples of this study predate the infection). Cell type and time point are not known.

This chain's CDR3 is CASSKRDLRGETQYF. The CDR3 region has the DNA TGTGCCAGCAGCAAGCGGGACCTGCGAGGAGAGACCCAGTACTTC. The rearrangement links TRBV4-2 to TRBJ2-5; 7 bases map to TRBD2. CDR1 LGHNA and CDR2 YNFKEQ come from the germline V gene. With 5 bases clipped from V and 4 bases from J, the junction kept 10 bases outside the gene matches. This CDR3 contains 15 residues.